Below, one T cell receptor beta chain is given with its context. These data belong to a study of T cell changes during pregnancy in multiple sclerosis. Some clones are missing from TCRdb's copy, which holds only in-frame ones; the method was immunoSEQ multiplex PCR. The sample has around 56,000 clones, 75% to 90% seen once. V lost 4 bases to trimming and J lost 1 base, with 14 bases between them. The CDR3 totals 15 residues. From germline, CDR1 is SGHRS and CDR2 YFSETQ. The TCR originated in a female donor with multiple sclerosis, enrolled in a pregnancy study. Sequences were derived from peripheral blood, sampled after pregnancy. The chain links TRBV5-1 to TRBJ1-1, with TRBD1 as a possible D gene (6 bases). CDR3: CASSMRGNSNTEAFF. CDR3 bases: TGCGCCAGCAGCATGAGGGGGAATTCGAACACTGAAGCTTTCTTT.